The entry that follows covers one T cell receptor (beta chain) sequence. Its antigen is still unknown. No much larger clone exists at a distance of one base, and base qualities are not known. The data were taken from a study of cytomegalovirus exposure and HLA in healthy donors (dated by TCRdb to 2016 to 2017). Regarding the study in general: According to an earlier analysis of 550 to 700 of the donors, roughly 180 million T cells yielded 117 million unique TCR beta sequences and around 300 Gb of sequence data. The aim of the study was to test whether cataloging public T cell receptors could identify signatures of past pathogen exposure. A later genetic analysis took genome-wide SNP genotypes for about 65% of the roughly 670 donors and used that subset as a discovery cohort. The later analysis used no new phenotypic data to find candidate immune exposures, relying instead on TCR beta sequences and their occurrence across donors. Along with the approximately 700-subject first cohort, a separate validation cohort of 120 different subjects was used. A later analysis re-analyzed previously published TCR beta repertoires from about 730 donors and added high-resolution HLA genotyping to study TCR occurrence patterns. In an earlier analysis of several hundred of the donors, high-throughput TCR beta sequencing was used to judge whether each TCR beta V gene segment behaved as functional or pseudogenic. HLA typing covered class I and class II loci at four-digit resolution. On average, about 200,000 unique TCR beta nucleotide sequences were sequenced per donor among 350 to 400 genotyped donors of the cohort, with roughly a sixth of those sequences being non-productive. An early release that covered about 600 HLA-typed donors contained about 300 gigabases of sequencing data and 85 million to 100 million unique TCR sequences. Donor age, sex, ethnicity and CMV serostatus were collected together with the repertoire data. Typing coverage differed by locus: A, B, C, DRB1 and DQB1 were typed in about 629-640 donors, DQA1 in 522, DPA1 in approximately 610, and DPB1 in roughly 470. The genetic ancestry cluster associated with self-reported Caucasian donors included roughly four fifths of the 398 genotyped donors. Roughly five DR-DQ haplotypes were handled as single units for association and clustering, since linkage in the cohort was strong. Every repertoire in the discovery cohort had been generated on one and the same sequencing platform. The T cell repertoires of around 730 subjects were profiled by immunosequencing and related to cytomegalovirus serostatus. To predict cytomegalovirus infection status, the study combined high-throughput TCR immunosequencing, statistical association of individual TCRs with disease status, and machine learning.

In total, approximately 700 healthy bone marrow donors made up the cohort. Cohort members were all nominally healthy when sampled, although unrecorded immune exposures were likely present. The donor tested CMV seropositive and was one of the 289 seropositive cohort members. Each donor provided a peripheral blood sample, and peripheral blood mononuclear cells were used for TCR beta sequencing. The Qiagen DNeasy Blood Extraction Kit was used to extract genomic DNA from the blood cell samples. The library was prepared using the immunoSEQ multiplex PCR assay. For the multiplex PCR, a mixture combining 60 forward primers for TCR Vbeta segments and 13 reverse primers for TCR Jbeta segments was used. The CDR3 region of rearranged TCR beta genes was amplified from genomic DNA with a multiplex PCR assay. The Illumina HiSeq System was used to sequence the amplified TCR beta libraries as 87-base-pair reads. Concerning the study's data processing: A later analysis counted about 80 million unique TCR beta chains across the 690 or so repertoires, and some 11 million of these chains were shared by at least two donors. Raw reads were error-corrected and collapsed into unique sequences with a nearest-neighbor algorithm that merged closely related sequences to remove PCR and sequencing errors. Alignment of CDR3 sequences to IMGT reference sequences was used to assign V, D and J gene segments. For a sequence to be retained, a match of at least six nucleotides was required to both a V gene segment and a J gene segment. A rearrangement was called productive if the CDR3 had no stop codons and remained in frame with V and J, and every other rearrangement was called non-productive. Following IMGT convention, CDR3 was defined as the stretch from the second conserved V-encoded cysteine to the conserved J-encoded phenylalanine. The earlier analysis of about 560 of the donors excluded any sequence lacking an unambiguous match to a single V gene segment. In an earlier analysis of approximately 560 of the donors, a V segment was called functional when productive rearrangements were above 56.7%, and segregating when the standard deviation between donors exceeded 5%. A statistical classification framework was built for diagnosing cytomegalovirus status from the catalog of TCR beta chain sequences. In a later analysis, TCR nucleotide sequences were compared against IMGT/GENE-DB human TR gene sequences so that V and J genes could be assigned. A later analysis assigned CDR3 sequences and most-parsimonious VDJ recombination scenarios with the TCRdist pipeline. In a later analysis, each TCR beta chain was defined by its CDR3 amino acid sequence together with its V-gene family, and reads lacking a unique V-gene family were excluded. In a later analysis, a few hundred highly shared, low-generation-probability nucleotide sequences were removed to address suspected cross-contamination and a sequencing artifact. In a later analysis, a clonal expansion index for each public chain was calculated from normalized within-repertoire ranks of inferred template counts. Generation probabilities in a later analysis came from a VDJ recombination model fitted to out-of-frame rearrangements, and those results were checked against IGoR. A later analysis scored TCR-TCR, TCR-HLA and TCR-CMV co-occurrence with hypergeometric tests, applying a repertoire-size bias correction to TCR pairs. False discovery rates were estimated in a later analysis by permuting HLA or CMV assignments 20 times. A later analysis grouped co-occurring TCRs with DBSCAN, adding TCRdist sequence similarity when clustering within HLA-allele-positive subsets. Repertoires with fewer than 30,000 or more than 120,000 public chains were left out of co-occurrence clustering, as were roughly five repertoires with anomalous nucleotide sharing. Held by TCRdb, this immuneACCESS table contains in-frame sequences only and omits some clones. Under half of the omission traces to an unresolved V gene where checked; the cause of the rest is unknown. V, J and clone size are taken as reported in that table, and D and trimming were inferred from the DNA itself. This sample is represented by fewer than 120,000 clones; more than 60% of them were singletons. The ten top clones hold roughly 6% of the sample.

Trimming accounts for 3 bases at V and 0 bases at J, while the number of junction bases matched to no gene is 6. The CDR3 sequence holds 17 residues, the cysteine and phenylalanine included. CDR3 DNA only is kept here, 51 bases in frame from base 1. CDR1 and CDR2 (LGHNA, YNFKEQ) derive from the germline V gene. Here is what the overall study found, with its caveats: A further reported finding was that TCR beta sequences accurately predicted the HLA-A and HLA-B alleles for most subjects in the first cohort. This cohort had only TCR beta chains sequenced, and the lack of alpha or paired-chain data limited which features could be detected. In vitro tests confirmed that a few of the cytomegalovirus-associated TCR beta chains recognize cytomegalovirus antigens. While some public TCRs were present in many individuals, most TCR sequences turned up only very rarely across donors. In a later analysis, TCR association rates were found to vary across HLA loci, with the most associated TCRs seen for DRB1 alleles and the fewest for HLA-C alleles. The study listed 164 TCR beta chains as associated with cytomegalovirus. The classifier was reported to diagnose cytomegalovirus status with high specificity and sensitivity in both the original cohort and the validation cohort. In an earlier analysis of some 540 of the donors, most TCR beta V segments appeared in productive rearrangements about 87% or about 30% of the time, broadly matching IMGT annotations. A group of highly shared sequence variants was considered likely to be a technical artifact of the sequencing pipeline. Some IMGT-functional V segments, including TRBV6-2 and TRBV6-3, could not be distinguished by the 87-base-pair reads and were therefore excluded. Assigning TCR associations to individual alleles was difficult when HLA alleles, especially DR and DQ, strongly co-occurred. Immune exposure information for the cohort was limited to CMV serostatus. An association between a missense DCLRE1C variant and V-gene and J-gene trimming of TCR beta chains was found in a later genetic analysis and replicated in an independent cohort. Several of the top co-occurrence clusters appeared to be linked to parvovirus B19, influenza, CMV and Epstein-Barr virus, according to a later analysis. Specific HLA alleles were associated with around 18,000 TCR beta sequences at a false discovery rate of 0.05 in a later analysis. Because HLA typing was unavailable for some donors at each locus, only the typed subset was used in association tests. Because counts were too low, seventeen rarely observed V segments, including chromosome 9 orphons, were excluded from the earlier analysis of a few hundred of the donors. According to a later analysis, most CMV-associated TCR beta chains appeared to be HLA-restricted, and the HLA associations seemed to be driven largely by CMV exposure. Roughly uniform sequencing depth across donors was assumed in presence/absence analyses, although this assumption may not hold. In a later analysis, HLA-associated TCR beta chains showed more clonal expansion and lower generation probabilities than non-associated chains that were equally common. Compared with the 666-donor mean, donors in an Asian-associated ancestry cluster had fewer N-insertions in productive TCRs, according to a later genetic analysis. Correlated functional status among segregating V segments might reflect linkage disequilibrium, but an unknown experimental factor could not be ruled out. The authors suggested that the approach could potentially be extended to other disease states and immunological phenotypes.

The chain employs TRBV4-2 and TRBJ2-7, with 12 bases aligning to TRBD2. Sequencing was performed on PBMCs. This TCR was recovered from a man aged 25-40 years in good health and CMV-seropositive. The CDR3 reads CASSHASGGESSYEQYF. Here is the DNA: TGTGCCAGCAGCCATGCTAGCGGGGGGGAAAGCTCCTACGAGCAGTACTTC.